This T cell receptor beta chain appears in the sequencing data of a study of CDR3 diversity in severe acne. TCRdb itself ran the PCR reads through MiXCR, one entry per CDR3 protein. The table records tens of thousands of distinct CDR3 sequences, 51% of them present only once. On this clonotype: A junction end diverges from the germline sequence, so it may reflect a read error.

This TCR derives from a male donor in good health, without acne. The specimen was blood.

CDR3 residues: CASSPSLPPTTYSGDTIYF. The DNA for the CDR3 is TGCGCCAGCAGCCCTAGCCTCCCCCCAACCACCTACTCTGGAGACACCATATATTTT. The chain links TRBV4-1 to TRBJ1-3; unclear D gene. CDR1 and CDR2 (germline): MGHRA, YSYEKL. The CDR3 is 19 residues long.